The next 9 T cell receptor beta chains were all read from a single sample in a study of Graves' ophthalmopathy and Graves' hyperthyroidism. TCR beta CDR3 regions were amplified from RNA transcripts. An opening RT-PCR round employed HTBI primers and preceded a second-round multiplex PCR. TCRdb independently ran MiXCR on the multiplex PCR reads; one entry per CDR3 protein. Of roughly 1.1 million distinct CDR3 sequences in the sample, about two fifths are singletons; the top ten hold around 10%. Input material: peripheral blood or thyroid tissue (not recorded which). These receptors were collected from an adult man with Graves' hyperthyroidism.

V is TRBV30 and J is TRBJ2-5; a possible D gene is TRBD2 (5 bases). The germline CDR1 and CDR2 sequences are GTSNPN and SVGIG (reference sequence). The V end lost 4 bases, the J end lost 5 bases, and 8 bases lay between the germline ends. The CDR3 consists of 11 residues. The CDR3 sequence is CAWTREETQYF. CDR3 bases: TGTGCCTGGACGAGGGAGGAGACCCAGTACTTC.

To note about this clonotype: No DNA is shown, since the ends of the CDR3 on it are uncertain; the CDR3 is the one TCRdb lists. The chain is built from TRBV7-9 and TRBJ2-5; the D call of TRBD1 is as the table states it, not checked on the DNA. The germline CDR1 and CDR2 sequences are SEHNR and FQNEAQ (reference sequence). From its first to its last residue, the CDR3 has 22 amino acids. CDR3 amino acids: CASSSDRLAEAFFGRGQEAQYF.

The CDR3 reads CASSAGLQGQETQYF. In DNA form, the CDR3 reads TGTGCCAGCAGCGCAGGTTTACAGGGACAAGAGACCCAGTACTTC. V gene TRBV9 combines with J gene TRBJ2-5; a possible D gene is TRBD1 (6 bases). The CDR3 is made up of 15 amino acids. V was cut by 3 bases and J by 2 bases, with 14 bases left in between. Germline V gives CDR1 SGDLS, CDR2 YYNGEE.

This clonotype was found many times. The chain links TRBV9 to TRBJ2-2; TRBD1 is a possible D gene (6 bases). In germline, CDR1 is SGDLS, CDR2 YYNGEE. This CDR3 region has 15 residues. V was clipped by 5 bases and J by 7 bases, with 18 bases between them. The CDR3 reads CASSPGHRLVGELFF. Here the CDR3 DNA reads TGTGCCAGCAGTCCGGGACACCGATTGGTCGGGGAGCTGTTTTTT. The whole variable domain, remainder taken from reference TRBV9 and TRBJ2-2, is DSGVTQTPKHLITATGQRVTLRCSPRSGDLSVYWYQQSLDQGLQFLIQYYNGEERAKGNILERFSAQQFPDLHSELNLSSLELGDSALYFCASSPGHRLVGELFFGEGSRLTVL.

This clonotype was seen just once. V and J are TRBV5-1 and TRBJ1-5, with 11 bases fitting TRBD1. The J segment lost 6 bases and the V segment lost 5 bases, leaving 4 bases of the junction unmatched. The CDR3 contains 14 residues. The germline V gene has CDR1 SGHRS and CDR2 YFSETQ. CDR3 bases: TGCGCCAGCAGACTAGGACAGGGGGCTCAGCCCCAGCATTTT. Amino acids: CASRLGQGAQPQHF.

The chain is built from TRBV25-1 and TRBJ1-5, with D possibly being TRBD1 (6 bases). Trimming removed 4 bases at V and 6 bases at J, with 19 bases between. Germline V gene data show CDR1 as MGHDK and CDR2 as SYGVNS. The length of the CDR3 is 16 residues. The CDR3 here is CASSVGGPYGSQPQHF. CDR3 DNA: TGTGCCAGCAGTGTTGGGGGCCCCTATGGCAGTCAGCCCCAGCATTTT.

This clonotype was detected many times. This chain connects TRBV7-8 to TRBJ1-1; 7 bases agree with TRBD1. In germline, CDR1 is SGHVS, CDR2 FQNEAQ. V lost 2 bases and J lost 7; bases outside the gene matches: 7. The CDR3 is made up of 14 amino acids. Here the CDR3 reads CASSLFYRDSEAFF. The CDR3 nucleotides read TGTGCCAGCAGCTTATTCTACCGGGACAGTGAAGCTTTCTTT. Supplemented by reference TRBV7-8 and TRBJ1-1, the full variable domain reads GAGVSQSPRYKVAKRGQDVALRCDPISGHVSLFWYQQALGQGPEFLTYFQNEAQLDKSGLPSDRFFAERPEGSVSTLKIQRTQQEDSAVYLCASSLFYRDSEAFFGQGTRLTVV.

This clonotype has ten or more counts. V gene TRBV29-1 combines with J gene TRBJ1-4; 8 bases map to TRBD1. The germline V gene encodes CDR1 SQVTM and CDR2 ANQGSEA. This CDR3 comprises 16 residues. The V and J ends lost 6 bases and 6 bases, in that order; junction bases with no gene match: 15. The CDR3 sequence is CSVLTGVRPGDEKLFF. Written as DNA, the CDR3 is TGCAGCGTCCTGACAGGGGTCCGGCCGGGGGATGAAAAACTGTTTTTT.

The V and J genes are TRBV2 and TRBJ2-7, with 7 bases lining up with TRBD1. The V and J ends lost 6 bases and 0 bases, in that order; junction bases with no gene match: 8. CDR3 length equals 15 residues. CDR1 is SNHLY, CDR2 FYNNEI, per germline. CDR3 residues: CASRLPTGPSYEQYF. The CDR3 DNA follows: TGTGCCAGCAGACTCCCGACAGGGCCCTCCTACGAGCAGTACTTC.